This T cell receptor (beta chain) was sequenced in a study of OX40 agonist ivuxolimab in advanced cancers. Individuals having autoimmune disease history or systemic immunosuppression were not enrolled. Here immunoSEQ multiplex PCR was the method, and the copy in TCRdb shows in-frame clones only, minus some. The table records about 71,000 clones, 70% to 85% of them present only once. Study findings and constraints: Within 6 weeks, CD4+ and CD8+ blood T cells expanded clonally at 0.1 to 3.0 mg/kg.

As regards this clone: The antigen is unknown.

Germline loops: CDR1 SGDLS, CDR2 YYNGEE. Germline trimming cut 4 bases from V and 5 bases from J; bases unmatched to any gene: 6. The CDR3 has 15 amino acids. Here the sequenced sample was CD4+ or CD8+ T cells sorted from blood, taken in a trial of the OX40 agonist ivuxolimab. This TCR came from an adult with an advanced solid tumor such as melanoma, head and neck, liver or kidney cancer. The V call is TRBV9, the J call TRBJ2-2, with 9 bases matching TRBD1. In nucleotides, the CDR3 is TGTGCCAGCAGCTCCGGGACAGGGCGGACCGGGGAGCTGTTTTTT. Translation: CASSSGTGRTGELFF.